The clone carrying this TCR beta chain turned up a few times. What it binds is unknown. Vbeta (60) and Jbeta (13) primers were used in the PCR. The repertoire was sequenced with immunoSEQ multiplex PCR; TCRdb's copy has only in-frame clones and lacks some. The sample lists some 99,000 clones, 60% to 75% seen once, with 0.95% to 1.5% in the top ten. The CDR3 extends over 14 amino acids. The germline CDR1 and CDR2 sequences are MNHNY and SVGAGI (reference sequence). Between the trimmed V and J ends, which lost 0 bases and 5 bases, there was a span of 10 bases. This entry belongs to a study of cytomegalovirus exposure and HLA in healthy donors. The study's findings and limits: In a later analysis, a missense DCLRE1C variant was linked to TCR beta V- and J-gene trimming. Three CMV-associated chains proved CMV antigen-specific in vitro. The investigators catalogued 164 TCR beta chains as cytomegalovirus-associated.

The chain has TRBV6-6 and TRBJ1-2; D gene ambiguous. The clonotype was recovered from a female donor in good health and CMV-seronegative. Material for sequencing was PBMCs. CDR3 region: CASSYSSGLYGYTF. CDR3 bases: TGTGCCAGCAGTTACTCGTCAGGCCTATATGGCTACACCTTC.